This is a list of T cell receptor beta chains from one sample in a study of early T cells in non-severe SARS-CoV-2 infection. TCRdb ran MiXCR on the 5' RACE reads and lists one entry per CDR3 protein. The table has 30,000 or so distinct CDR3 sequences, around 7% seen once. Sequenced sample: whole blood. The source of these receptors is an adult who was a healthcare worker with PCR-confirmed SARS-CoV-2 infection or an uninfected control (not recorded which). Both conserved end residues are part of each CDR3. Each record gives: V gene, clone size, J gene, D gene, CDR3 protein, CDR3 DNA. D genes are given only for firm matches. Size tells how often a clone was seen (once, few, many) or the class of an expanded clone, and some rows leave it out.

v_gene: TRBV6-1
abundance: NA
j_gene: TRBJ2-1
d_gene: TRBD2
CDR3aa: CASSHGLVNNEQFF
CDR3nt: TGTGCCAGCAGCCACGGACTAGTGAACAATGAGCAGTTCTTC

v_gene: TRBV20-1
abundance: NA
j_gene: TRBJ2-5
d_gene: NA
CDR3aa: CSASLARAKQETQYF
CDR3nt: TGCAGTGCTAGCCTGGCTAGGGCTAAACAAGAGACCCAGTACTTC

v_gene: TRBV6-6
abundance: NA
j_gene: TRBJ1-5
d_gene: NA
CDR3aa: CASSYLASGLGSNQPQHF
CDR3nt: TGTGCCAGCAGTTACCTCGCCTCAGGGCTTGGGAGCAATCAGCCCCAGCATTTT

v_gene: TRBV6-2/TRBV6-3
abundance: many
j_gene: TRBJ1-2
d_gene: NA
CDR3aa: CASSWAPANYGYTF
CDR3nt: TGTGCCAGCAGCTGGGCCCCGGCTAACTATGGCTACACCTTC

v_gene: TRBV3-1
abundance: NA
j_gene: TRBJ2-5
d_gene: TRBD2
CDR3aa: CASSQPVRLADLGQETQYF
CDR3nt: TGTGCCAGCAGCCAACCCGTGAGACTAGCTGATTTGGGTCAAGAGACCCAGTACTTC

v_gene: TRBV11-3
abundance: many
j_gene: TRBJ2-7
d_gene: NA
CDR3aa: CASSFGQSNYEQYF
CDR3nt: TGTGCCAGCAGCTTTGGACAGTCTAACTACGAGCAGTACTTC

v_gene: TRBV12-3/TRBV12-4
abundance: many
j_gene: TRBJ2-1
d_gene: NA
CDR3aa: CASSPWKGNEQFF
CDR3nt: TGTGCCAGCAGCCCCTGGAAGGGCAATGAGCAGTTCTTC

v_gene: TRBV3-1
abundance: many
j_gene: TRBJ2-1
d_gene: NA
CDR3aa: CASSQQSGTTSEQFF
CDR3nt: TGTGCCAGCAGCCAGCAATCCGGGACCACCTCCGAGCAGTTCTTC

v_gene: TRBV20-1
abundance: few
j_gene: TRBJ2-3
d_gene: TRBD2
CDR3aa: CSALTSGGADTQYF
CDR3nt: TGCAGTGCTCTAACTAGCGGGGGAGCAGATACGCAGTATTTT

v_gene: TRBV5-5
abundance: many
j_gene: TRBJ2-7
d_gene: NA
CDR3aa: CASRGPPDYEQYF
CDR3nt: TGTGCCAGCCGGGGGCCTCCTGACTACGAGCAGTACTTC

v_gene: TRBV28
abundance: many
j_gene: TRBJ2-4
d_gene: TRBD2
CDR3aa: CASYGRPGDIQYF
CDR3nt: TGTGCCAGCTACGGGAGGCCGGGGGACATTCAGTACTTC

v_gene: TRBV19
abundance: many
j_gene: TRBJ1-2
d_gene: NA
CDR3aa: CAAQTGFGYTF
CDR3nt: TGTGCCGCCCAAACAGGATTTGGCTACACCTTC

v_gene: TRBV6-6
abundance: many
j_gene: TRBJ2-2
d_gene: TRBD2
CDR3aa: CASSPPGLAGVPNGELFF
CDR3nt: TGTGCCAGCAGTCCCCCGGGCCTAGCGGGGGTCCCAAACGGGGAGCTGTTTTTT

v_gene: TRBV7-8
abundance: NA
j_gene: TRBJ2-5
d_gene: NA
CDR3aa: CASSPSFNDKETQYF
CDR3nt: TGTGCCAGCAGCCCCTCTTTCAACGATAAAGAGACCCAGTACTTC

v_gene: TRBV6-1
abundance: many
j_gene: TRBJ1-2
d_gene: NA
CDR3aa: CASSPRGDHGYTF
CDR3nt: TGTGCCAGCAGCCCCAGGGGCGACCATGGCTACACCTTC

v_gene: TRBV7-2
abundance: few
j_gene: TRBJ1-1
d_gene: TRBD1
CDR3aa: CASSLQGGTEAFF
CDR3nt: TGTGCCAGCAGCTTACAGGGGGGAACTGAAGCTTTCTTT

v_gene: TRBV18
abundance: many
j_gene: TRBJ2-5
d_gene: NA
CDR3aa: CASSPPARAGETQYF
CDR3nt: TGTGCCAGCTCACCACCAGCCAGGGCAGGGGAGACCCAGTACTTC

v_gene: TRBV19
abundance: NA
j_gene: TRBJ2-2
d_gene: TRBD1
CDR3aa: CASRDRGKAGELFF
CDR3nt: TGTGCCAGCAGGGACAGGGGGAAAGCCGGGGAGCTGTTTTTT

v_gene: TRBV6-2/TRBV6-3
abundance: many
j_gene: TRBJ2-1
d_gene: TRBD1
CDR3aa: CASSYGQGAYNEQFF
CDR3nt: TGTGCCAGCAGTTACGGGCAGGGGGCCTACAATGAGCAGTTCTTC

v_gene: TRBV4-1
abundance: many
j_gene: TRBJ2-7
d_gene: TRBD2
CDR3aa: CASSRIDTGGMYEQYF
CDR3nt: TGCGCCAGCAGCCGGATCGACACCGGGGGGATGTACGAGCAGTACTTC

v_gene: TRBV7-9
abundance: few
j_gene: TRBJ2-7
d_gene: NA
CDR3aa: CASSQSRGLGEQYF
CDR3nt: TGTGCCAGCAGCCAAAGCAGGGGCCTCGGCGAGCAGTACTTC

v_gene: TRBV7-9
abundance: many
j_gene: TRBJ1-2
d_gene: NA
CDR3aa: CASSPQIRRGYGYTF
CDR3nt: TGTGCCAGCAGCCCACAGATTAGAAGGGGCTATGGCTACACCTTC

v_gene: TRBV24-1
abundance: NA
j_gene: TRBJ2-1
d_gene: NA
CDR3aa: CATSEVDDYSYNEQFF
CDR3nt: TGTGCCACCAGTGAGGTTGACGACTACTCCTACAATGAGCAGTTCTTC

v_gene: TRBV12-3/TRBV12-4
abundance: medium-sized
j_gene: TRBJ2-7
d_gene: NA
CDR3aa: CASSLSGLGSYEQYF
CDR3nt: TGTGCCAGCAGTTTAAGCGGCCTCGGTTCCTACGAGCAGTACTTC

v_gene: TRBV5-1
abundance: NA
j_gene: TRBJ2-1
d_gene: TRBD2
CDR3aa: CASSLAGTSSYNEQFF
CDR3nt: TGCGCCAGCAGTCTGGCAGGGACTAGCTCCTACAATGAGCAGTTCTTC

v_gene: TRBV14
abundance: NA
j_gene: TRBJ2-2
d_gene: NA
CDR3aa: CASSQYTYTGELFF
CDR3nt: TGTGCCAGCAGCCAGTACACTTACACCGGGGAGCTGTTTTTT

v_gene: TRBV4-3
abundance: NA
j_gene: TRBJ1-1
d_gene: TRBD1
CDR3aa: CASSPGTGGGTEAFF
CDR3nt: TGCGCCAGCAGCCCCGGGACAGGGGGCGGCACTGAAGCTTTCTTT